Below, 24 T cell receptor beta chains from the same sample are listed, as sequenced in a study of T cell repertoires in cytomegalovirus infection. Their recognized antigens are unknown. TCRdb called the reads again in MiXCR, with one record for every CDR3 protein. The sample holds some 320,000 distinct CDR3 sequences, around 29% seen once. The sequencing here drew on cultured PBMCs, taken from culture after CMV antigen stimulation. The receptors derive from a human donor in good health (CMV status not recorded). Some clones in this sample may be carry-over from other donors' samples.

This chain connects TRBV12-3 or TRBV12-4 to TRBJ1-1; D gene uncertain. CDR3 length: 13 residues. Deletions cut 3 bases from V and 7 bases from J, with 12 bases between. CDR3 amino acids: CASSFARQFEAFF. In DNA form, the CDR3 reads TGTGCCAGCAGTTTCGCCAGGCAGTTTGAAGCTTTCTTT.

V is TRBV28 and J is TRBJ2-3; a possible D gene is TRBD1 (5 bases). CDR3 length equals 13 residues. CDR1 MDHEN and CDR2 SYDVKM come from the germline V gene. V was pared by 3 bases and J by 6 bases, with 10 bases between. This CDR3 reads CASSFAGSDTQYF. DNA of the CDR3: TGTGCCAGCAGTTTCGCAGGGTCCGATACGCAGTATTTT. Variable domain in full (rest from reference TRBV28 and TRBJ2-3): DVKVTQSSRYLVKRTGEKVFLECVQDMDHENMFWYRQDPGLGLRLIYFSYDVKMKEKGDIPEGYSVSREKKERFSLILESASTNQTSMYLCASSFAGSDTQYFGPGTRLTVL.

The chain employs TRBV6-2 or TRBV6-3 and TRBJ1-5; D perhaps matches TRBD1 (5 bases). CDR3 length: 15 residues. Germline V gives CDR1 MNHEY, CDR2 SVGEGT. The V end was cut by 2 bases, the J end by 5 bases, with 13 bases between. In DNA form, the CDR3 reads TGTGCCAGCAGTTACAGCCGGGACGGATATCAGCCCCAGCATTTT. Protein sequence: CASSYSRDGYQPQHF.

The chain joins TRBV7-2 to TRBJ2-1; 12 positions agree with TRBD2. V shed 5 bases, J shed 4 bases, and the junction held 9 bases outside the gene matches. This CDR3 region has 17 residues. Germline values: CDR1 SGHTA, CDR2 FQGNSA. The CDR3 DNA reads as TGTGCCAGCAGCAGACTGACTAGCGGGGGAATATACAATGAGCAGTTCTTC. This sequence encodes CASSRLTSGGIYNEQFF.

This sequence joins TRBV27 and TRBJ2-3, with D possibly called TRBD1 or TRBD2 (5 bases each). The CDR3 totals 15 residues. The germline CDR1 and CDR2 sequences are MNHEY and SMNVEV (reference sequence). Trimming removed 3 bases at V and 5 bases at J, with 15 bases between. The CDR3 loop is CASSFPRGDRDTQYF. The DNA of the CDR3 is TGTGCCAGCAGTTTCCCCCGGGGCGACAGAGATACGCAGTATTTT.

The J gene is TRBJ1-5, the V gene TRBV6-6; TRBD1 agrees at 8 bases. This CDR3 spans 14 amino acids. Germline V gene data show CDR1 as MNHNY and CDR2 as SVGAGI (reference sequence). V lost 11 bases to trimming and J lost 5 bases; unmatched junction nucleotides: 11. CDR3 bases: TGTGCCTCTAACGAGAGACAGGGGCATCAGCCCCAGCATTTT. Translating gives CASNERQGHQPQHF.

The chain recombines TRBV6-1 with TRBJ1-1; no firm D call. Per the germline V gene, CDR1 is MNHNS and CDR2 is SASEGT. The V and J ends lost 2 bases and 5 bases respectively, with 12 bases between them. This CDR3 is 14 amino acids long. DNA of the CDR3: TGTGCCAGCAGTGAACCGCTACACAGAACTGAAGCTTTCTTT. Residues: CASSEPLHRTEAFF.

This clonotype was observed a few times. The rearrangement uses TRBV20-1 and TRBJ2-1, with D possibly called TRBD1 or TRBD2 (5 bases each). This CDR3 has 14 residues. Germline V gene data show CDR1 as DFQATT and CDR2 as SNEGSKA (reference sequence). Trimming left V 3 bases short and J 5 bases short, with 14 bases between. The CDR3 is CSASGTLTNNEQFF. The CDR3, as DNA: TGCAGTGCTAGTGGGACCCTCACGAACAATGAGCAGTTCTTC.

This clonotype was seen only a few times. This rearrangement joins TRBV10-3 to TRBJ2-7, with 7 bases that match TRBD1. Germline V gives CDR1 ENHRY, CDR2 SYGVKD. The junction had 5 bases not matched to a gene; V was cut back by 6 bases and J by 3 bases. The CDR3 is made up of 13 amino acids. The CDR3 spells CAIRAGTDYEQYF. The DNA of the CDR3 is TGTGCCATCAGAGCCGGGACAGACTACGAGCAGTACTTC.

This clonotype occurred many times. An end of the junction does not agree with germline; a read error may underlie this. CDR3 in amino acids: CASSPGQSYEQYF. CDR3 sequence (DNA): TGCGCCAGCAGCCCGGGACAGTCCTACGAGCAGTACTTC. J is TRBJ2-7 and V is TRBV18; TRBD1 agrees at 7 bases. The CDR3 extends over 13 amino acids. The germline CDR1 and CDR2 sequences are KGHSH and LQKENI.

This clonotype was counted between two and nine times. The V gene is TRBV20-1, the J gene TRBJ1-1; D gene ambiguous. The CDR3 runs 12 residues. V shed 1 base and J shed 4 bases, with 7 bases lying between them. Germline-derived CDR1 and CDR2 are DFQATT and SNEGSKA (reference sequence). The CDR3, as DNA: TGCAGTGCTAGAGCGGATGCCACTGAAGCTTTCTTT. This codes for CSARADATEAFF.

The table lists this clonotype with a few counts. The rearrangement uses TRBV20-1 and TRBJ1-5; D possibly corresponds to TRBD1 (5 bases). Trimming cost V 1 base and J 3 bases, with 10 bases left between them. There are 14 residues in the CDR3. Germline-derived CDR1 and CDR2 are DFQATT and SNEGSKA (reference sequence). This chain's CDR3 is CSARGQPYNQPQHF. CDR3 in DNA: TGCAGTGCTAGAGGACAGCCCTACAATCAGCCCCAGCATTTT.

The rearrangement joins TRBV11-3 to TRBJ1-1; weak D call: TRBD1 (5 bases). The CDR3 is 15 amino acids. V lost 0 bases to trimming and J lost 7 bases, with 15 bases between them. Germline V lookup: CDR1 SGHNT, CDR2 YENEEA. CDR3 in amino acids: CASSLDTQGAGEAFF. The DNA for the CDR3 is TGTGCCAGCAGCTTAGATACCCAGGGTGCGGGTGAAGCTTTCTTT.

V and J are TRBV6-1 and TRBJ2-1, with 12 bases aligning to TRBD2. J was trimmed by 10 bases and V by 4 bases; bases with no gene match: 5. The CDR3 has 14 amino acids. CDR1 and CDR2 (germline): MNHNS, SASEGT. The CDR3: CASSGPGLAGEQFF. CDR3 nucleotides: TGTGCCAGCAGTGGCCCGGGACTAGCGGGCGAGCAGTTCTTC.

This clonotype was found many times. The chain carries TRBV25-1 and TRBJ1-2; no reliable D call. CDR1 and CDR2 (germline): MGHDK, SYGVNS. V dropped 2 bases and J dropped 8 bases, with 12 bases sitting between them. The CDR3 has 13 residues. The CDR3 reads CASSEPGNGGYTF. The CDR3 region has the DNA TGTGCCAGCAGTGAACCGGGAAATGGGGGCTACACCTTC.

This chain uses TRBV7-9 with TRBJ2-7; a weak D match, TRBD2 (6 bases). Germline values: CDR1 SEHNR, CDR2 FQNEAQ (reference sequence). This CDR3 spans 17 amino acids. Trimming pared 1 base from V and 2 bases from J, leaving 18 bases between. CDR3 sequence reads: CASSLEASVSKPYEQYF. The CDR3 DNA reads as TGTGCCAGCAGCTTAGAGGCTAGCGTGTCCAAGCCCTACGAGCAGTACTTC.

The V call is TRBV12-3 or TRBV12-4, the J call TRBJ1-2; 10 bases line up with TRBD1. V was pared by 5 bases and J by 3 bases, with 6 bases of the junction left unmatched. This CDR3 comprises 15 residues. The CDR3 here is CASSAQTGGDYGYTF. The CDR3 DNA is TGTGCCAGCAGTGCCCAGACAGGGGGCGACTATGGCTACACCTTC.

The V and J genes are TRBV28 and TRBJ2-7, with a tentative D call TRBD2 (6 bases). With 7 bases removed from V and 3 bases from J, the gap between germline ends came to 19 bases. This CDR3 region has 15 residues. CDR1 is MDHEN and CDR2 is SYDVKM in the germline V gene. CDR3 in amino acids: CASTPNRGRVYEQYF. CDR3 bases: TGTGCCAGCACCCCTAATCGGGGGAGAGTCTACGAGCAGTACTTC.

This clonotype appeared a few times. The chain uses TRBV7-2 and TRBJ2-1; TRBD2 is a possible D gene (5 bases). CDR1 SGHTA and CDR2 FQGNSA come from the germline V gene. V gave up 3 bases and J gave up 10 bases, with 16 bases separating them. CDR3 length: 14 residues. This CDR3 reads CASSFLVGGYEQFF. The CDR3 nucleotides read TGTGCCAGCAGCTTCCTTGTTGGAGGCTACGAGCAGTTCTTC.

The CDR3 nucleotides are TGTGCCAGCAGTTTTAAGGGGCCCCCTGAAGCTTTCTTT. As protein: CASSFKGPPEAFF. This chain uses TRBV27 with TRBJ1-1; D is possibly TRBD1 (5 bases). The CDR3 sequence is 13 residues long. Germline V lookup: CDR1 MNHEY, CDR2 SMNVEV (reference sequence). Between the trimmed V and J ends, which lost 3 bases and 6 bases, there was a span of 11 bases.

This chain links TRBV7-9 with TRBJ1-1, with a tentative D call TRBD1 (6 bases). Germline V gene data show CDR1 as SEHNR and CDR2 as FQNEAQ (reference sequence). CDR3 length: 14 amino acids. V dropped 5 bases and J dropped 4 bases, with 14 bases sitting between them. The CDR3 region is CASSPDSPATEAFF. In DNA form, the CDR3 reads TGTGCCAGCAGCCCGGACAGCCCGGCCACTGAAGCTTTCTTT.

This chain joins TRBV29-1 and TRBJ2-5; 8 nucleotides align to TRBD2. This CDR3 region has 15 residues. Germline CDR1 reads SQVTM; CDR2 reads ANQGSEA. V dropped 3 bases and J dropped 1; count of bases not matched to a gene: 7. CDR3 in DNA: TGCAGCGTTGAGGGAGCGGGAGCGCTCCAAGAGACCCAGTACTTC. This translates into CSVEGAGALQETQYF.

Of note for this clonotype: A read error is possible here, since a much larger clone lies one base away. The genes are TRBV9 and TRBJ1-1; no clear D. V lost 0 bases and J 3 bases, leaving 9 bases between the germline ends. Germline V CDR1 and CDR2: SGDLS, YYNGEE. This CDR3 is built from 14 residues. The CDR3 spells CASSVAWTDTEAFF. CDR3 coding DNA: TGTGCCAGCAGCGTAGCTTGGACCGACACTGAAGCTTTCTTT.

The chain employs TRBV7-9 and TRBJ1-1; 11 bases align to TRBD1. From germline, CDR1 is SEHNR and CDR2 FQNEAQ (reference sequence). The CDR3 consists of 16 residues. With 5 bases clipped from V and 1 base from J, the junction kept 6 bases outside the gene matches. The chain's CDR3 is CASSPRDRGTNTEAFF. The CDR3 DNA is TGTGCCAGCAGCCCAAGGGACAGGGGGACGAACACTGAAGCTTTCTTT. Drawing the rest from reference TRBV7-9 and TRBJ1-1, the complete variable domain is DTGVSQNPRHKITKRGQNVTFRCDPISEHNRLYWYRQTLGQGPEFLTYFQNEAQLEKSRLLSDRFSAERPKGSFSTLEIQRTEQGDSAMYLCASSPRDRGTNTEAFFGQGTRLTVV.